This TCR beta chain was profiled in a study of long-term antiretroviral therapy in people with HIV. Two or more post-ART PBMC samples, plus at least one pre-ART sample, were available for each donor. It was version v3.0 of the immunoSEQ assay that was run at survey level. The protocol was immunoSEQ multiplex PCR, while the TCRdb copy is restricted to in-frame clones and leaves out a portion. The top ten hold 8.1% of the sample, which has fewer than 25,000 clones, around 82% seen once. The CDR3 sequence is 13 residues long. Germline V gives CDR1 SGHRS, CDR2 YFSETQ. The V gene lost 0 bases and the J gene lost 4 bases, with 8 bases spanning the gap.

This rearrangement joins TRBV5-1 to TRBJ2-7; no clear D gene. The TCR originated in a man aged 45-60 years with HIV. Source: unsorted PBMCs, taken at the start of antiretroviral therapy. The CDR3 loop reads CASSLGAAYEQYF. The CDR3 region has the DNA TGCGCCAGCAGCTTGGGGGCAGCTTACGAGCAGTACTTC.